This T cell receptor beta chain stems from a study of T cells in Graves' hyperthyroidism and ophthalmopathy (dated by TCRdb to about 2019). Looking at the study overall: Peripheral blood was collected at initial diagnosis, before any treatment. A discovery cohort of about a hundred patients, roughly 45 with Graves' ophthalmopathy and fewer than 65 with stable Graves' hyperthyroidism, was used to find distinguishing TCR V-J signatures. An independent validation cohort of fewer than 20 hyperthyroidism patients and 17 patients who later progressed to ophthalmopathy tested prospective prediction of ophthalmopathy. For training and testing, the roughly 93 patients in the discovery cohort were randomly divided in a 7:3 ratio. In about 6 Graves' hyperthyroidism patients, the study also compared T-cell repertoires from thyroid tissue with T-cell repertoires from blood. After sampling, hyperthyroidism patients received methimazole starting at 30 mg daily, and ophthalmopathy patients received high-dose intravenous methylprednisolone. The paper reports TCR Vbeta CDR3 sequencing of 140 or so peripheral blood samples: 40 to 45 ophthalmopathy, roughly 74 hyperthyroidism and around 17 progressor patients.

The TCR beta CDR3 regions were amplified from the RNA transcripts. A first-round RT-PCR of the TCR CDR3 used the HTBI primer set with the Qiagen OneStep RT-PCR kit. Libraries were constructed in a second round of multiplex PCR, after which size selection and purification were carried out. Paired-end sequencing of the libraries was performed with 100 bp reads on an Illumina HiSeq2000. Under the source paper's analysis protocol: SOAPnuke was used to process the raw data, throwing out any read that contained adapters or uncalled bases, had a mean Phred below 15, or lacked an exact constant-primer or identifier match. COPE v1.2.5 was used to merge the high-quality paired reads, and each unique nucleotide sequence was defined as a clonotype. MiTCR v1.1 was used to align the clonotypes against IMGT TRBV, TRBD and TRBJ reference segments. Analysis was restricted to V-J combinations with a frequency above 0.0001, which covered roughly 99% of repertoires. The TCS score was defined as the ratio of F50 (clonal expansion) to E x V (chaos), calculated using BLOSUM62-based TCRdist between CDR3 peptides within each V-J. Welch's t-statistics and random forest reduced 500 to 550 V-J features to 13, which were used in a naive Bayes classifier (R e1071). The similarity between thyroid and blood repertoires was quantified using the Morisita-Horn index. TCRdb reprocessed the public reads (quality trimming at Q25 with fastp, clone calling with MiXCR) and kept in-frame beta chains. Each record represents a unique CDR3 protein, reported with the most common genes and DNA among its rows. The V and J calls were determined by TCRdb, not by the authors. Here the sample has 750,000 to 900,000 distinct CDR3 sequences; around 39% occur a single time. Jointly, the top ten make up 7.5% to 9.5% of the sample.

The research as a whole found: No statistical method was used to set the sample size in advance, and investigators knew the group allocation. Blood samples also contained most of the expanded thyroid clonotypes (frequency above 0.001), which suggests that blood repertoires may reflect thyroid immune responses. In validation, the model predicted progression to ophthalmopathy a median of approximately 6.3 months before onset, with around 70% sensitivity and roughly 77% specificity. In cross-validation, a model built on a 13 V-J signature told ophthalmopathy apart from stable hyperthyroidism with 87.88% sensitivity and approximately 84% specificity, and in testing the same model reached 80%/75%.

This clonotype was counted many times. No antigen is known for it. There are no base qualities to consult, and no much larger clone falls within one base. Stable Graves' hyperthyroidism was defined as the absence of progression to ophthalmopathy over 18 months of follow-up. Hyperthyroidism patients were aged 18 to 65 years and newly diagnosed, with disease duration of less than 2 months. Exclusion was applied to patients with uncontrolled infections, other autoimmune diseases, pregnancy or lactation. Diagnoses were based on clinical symptoms, serum thyroxine and TRAb, thyroid ultrasound and orbital computed tomography. Ficoll-Paque density gradient centrifugation was used to isolate PBMCs from 9.5 to 10 ml of fresh peripheral blood. Trizol reagent was used to extract total RNA, and RNA quality was then checked on an Agilent 2100 Bioanalyzer. The sample taken for sequencing was blood. The receptor was isolated from a young man with Graves' hyperthyroidism.

The base sequence is TGTGCCAGCAGCCTTCGGACAGGGGGCGCGGAAGGGGCCAACGTCCTGACTTTC. Its translation reads: CASSLRTGGAEGANVLTF. The chain is encoded by TRBV7-2 joined to TRBJ2-6; the central 11 bases match TRBD1. Sequences SGHTA (CDR1) and FQGNSA (CDR2) are obtained from the germline V gene. From the cysteine through the phenylalanine, the CDR3 covers 18 amino acids. Only the CDR3 region is kept as DNA, spanning 54 bases read in frame from base 1. From V the trimming removes 5 bases and from J it removes 4 bases, while the gene matches leave 10 bases of the junction unaccounted for.